This T cell receptor (beta chain) was found in a study of cytomegalovirus exposure and HLA in healthy donors. The table lists this clone with a count of one. The CDR3 carries no conserved terminal phenylalanine or tryptophan, so it likely arises from a read error. Because the CDR3's place on the DNA is in doubt, the DNA is left out and the CDR3 is given as listed by TCRdb. In germline, CDR1 is MRHNA, CDR2 SNTAGT. The CDR3 adds up to 10 amino acids, both ends counted. The PCR contained 60 Vbeta and 13 Jbeta primers. The table came from immunoSEQ multiplex PCR; TCRdb's copy has only in-frame clones and leaves some out. Among 150,000 to 200,000 clones, roughly 90% were seen once, and the ten largest hold nearly 2%.

This sequence was found in a woman younger than 30 in good health and CMV-seronegative. The rearrangement uses TRBV6-4 and TRBJ2-7; the D call TRBD1 from the table was never checked on the DNA. Source material: PBMCs. This CDR3 is CASRVGQGLG.